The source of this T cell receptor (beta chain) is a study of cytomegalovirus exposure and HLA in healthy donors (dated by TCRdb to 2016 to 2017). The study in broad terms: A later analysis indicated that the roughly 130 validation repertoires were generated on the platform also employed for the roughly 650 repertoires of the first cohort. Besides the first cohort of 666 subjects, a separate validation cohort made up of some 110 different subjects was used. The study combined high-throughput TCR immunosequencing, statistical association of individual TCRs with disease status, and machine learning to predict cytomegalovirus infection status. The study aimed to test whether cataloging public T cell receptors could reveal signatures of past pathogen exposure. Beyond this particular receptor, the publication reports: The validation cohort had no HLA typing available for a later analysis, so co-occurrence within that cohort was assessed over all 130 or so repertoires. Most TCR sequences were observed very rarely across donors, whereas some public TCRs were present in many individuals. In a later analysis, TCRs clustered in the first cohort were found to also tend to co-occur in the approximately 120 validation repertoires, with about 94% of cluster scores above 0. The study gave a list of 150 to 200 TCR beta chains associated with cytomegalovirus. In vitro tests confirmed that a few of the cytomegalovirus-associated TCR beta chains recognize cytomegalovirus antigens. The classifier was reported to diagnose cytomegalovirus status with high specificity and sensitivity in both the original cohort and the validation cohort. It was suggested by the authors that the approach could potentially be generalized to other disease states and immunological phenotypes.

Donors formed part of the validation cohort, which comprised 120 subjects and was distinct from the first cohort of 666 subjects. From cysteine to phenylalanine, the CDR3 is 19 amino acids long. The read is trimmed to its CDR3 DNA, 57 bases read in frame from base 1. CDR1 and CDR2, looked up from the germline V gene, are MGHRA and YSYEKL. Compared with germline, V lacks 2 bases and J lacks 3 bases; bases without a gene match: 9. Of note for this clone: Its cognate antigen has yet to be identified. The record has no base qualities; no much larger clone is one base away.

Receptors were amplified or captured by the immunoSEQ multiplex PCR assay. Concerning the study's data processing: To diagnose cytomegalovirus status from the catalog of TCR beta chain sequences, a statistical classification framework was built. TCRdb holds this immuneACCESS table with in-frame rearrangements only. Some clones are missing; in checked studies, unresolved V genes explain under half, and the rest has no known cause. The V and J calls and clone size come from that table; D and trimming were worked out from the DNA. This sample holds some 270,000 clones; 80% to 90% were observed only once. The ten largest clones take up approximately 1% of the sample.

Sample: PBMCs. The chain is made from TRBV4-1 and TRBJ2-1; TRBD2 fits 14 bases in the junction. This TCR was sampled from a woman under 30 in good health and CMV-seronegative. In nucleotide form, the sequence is TGCGCCAGCAGCCAACGACTAGCGGGAGGGCCGGGGCTCTACAATGAGCAGTTCTTC. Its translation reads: CASSQRLAGGPGLYNEQFF.